This is a list of T cell receptor beta chains from one sample in a study of blood T cell repertoires in COVID-19. Assay: immunoSEQ multiplex PCR; the TCRdb copy retains only in-frame clones and omits some. Of some 96,000 clones in the sample, around 88% are singletons; the top ten hold approximately 1.6%. Sequencing used peripheral blood. The receptors were sampled from a man of 80 years or more with acute or convalescent COVID-19. The CDR3 runs from the conserved cysteine through the conserved F or W. The D gene is left open where the match is weak. Clone size is shown for a subset of rows, as once, few, many or a class of expanded clone.

V gene: TRBV5-8; J gene: TRBJ1-5; D gene: .; clone size: once; CDR3 protein: CASSLETGWALQPQHF; CDR3 DNA: TGTGCCAGCAGCTTGGAGACAGGATGGGCACTGCAGCCCCAGCATTTT
V gene: TRBV2; J gene: TRBJ2-3; D gene: TRBD2; clone size: .; CDR3 protein: CASGGTSGGDTQYF; CDR3 DNA: TGTGCCAGCGGGGGGACTAGCGGTGGAGATACGCAGTATTTT
V gene: TRBV5-1; J gene: TRBJ2-2; D gene: TRBD1; clone size: .; CDR3 protein: CASSPNPGGDTGELFF; CDR3 DNA: TGCGCCAGCAGCCCGAACCCAGGGGGCGACACCGGGGAGCTGTTTTTT
V gene: TRBV6-2/TRBV6-3; J gene: TRBJ2-1; D gene: TRBD2; clone size: once; CDR3 protein: CASSYLAGGGGEQFF; CDR3 DNA: TGTGCCAGCAGTTATCTAGCGGGAGGGGGGGGTGAGCAGTTCTTC
V gene: TRBV2; J gene: TRBJ2-7; D gene: .; clone size: .; CDR3 protein: CASFRPGIPYEQYF; CDR3 DNA: TGTGCCAGCTTTAGACCCGGGATTCCCTACGAGCAGTACTTC
V gene: TRBV18; J gene: TRBJ2-3; D gene: TRBD2; clone size: .; CDR3 protein: CASSPPGTRRSDTQYF; CDR3 DNA: TGTGCCAGCTCACCACCTGGGACTAGGAGGTCGGATACGCAGTATTTT
V gene: TRBV6-2/TRBV6-3; J gene: TRBJ2-7; D gene: .; clone size: .; CDR3 protein: CASSYSDTGSYEQYF; CDR3 DNA: TGTGCCAGCAGTTATTCAGACACCGGATCCTACGAGCAGTACTTC
V gene: TRBV28; J gene: TRBJ1-5; D gene: TRBD1; clone size: .; CDR3 protein: CASSSRDRSNQPQHF; CDR3 DNA: TGTGCCAGCAGTTCCCGGGACAGAAGCAATCAGCCCCAGCATTTT
V gene: TRBV5-1; J gene: TRBJ1-2; D gene: TRBD1; clone size: few; CDR3 protein: CASSLAPGQTNYGYTF; CDR3 DNA: TGCGCCAGCAGCTTGGCTCCGGGACAGACTAACTATGGCTACACCTTC
V gene: TRBV7-2; J gene: TRBJ2-1; D gene: TRBD2; clone size: .; CDR3 protein: CASSPRGRRGRNEQFF; CDR3 DNA: TGTGCCAGCAGCCCCCGCGGGAGACGGGGGAGAAATGAGCAGTTCTTC
V gene: TRBV5-4; J gene: TRBJ2-3; D gene: TRBD2; clone size: .; CDR3 protein: CASSLNPRAGGADTQYF; CDR3 DNA: TGTGCCAGCAGCCTGAACCCCCGTGCGGGAGGCGCAGATACGCAGTATTTT
V gene: TRBV5-4; J gene: TRBJ2-2; D gene: .; clone size: .; CDR3 protein: CASSLTGTGELFF; CDR3 DNA: TGTGCCAGCAGCTTGACAGGAACAGGGGAGCTGTTTTTT
V gene: TRBV20-1; J gene: TRBJ2-1; D gene: .; clone size: .; CDR3 protein: CSASRNNEQFF; CDR3 DNA: TGCAGTGCCTCCAGAAACAATGAGCAGTTCTTC
V gene: TRBV6-4; J gene: TRBJ2-7; D gene: TRBD2; clone size: .; CDR3 protein: CASSPSGRETEQYF; CDR3 DNA: TGTGCCAGCAGTCCTAGCGGGAGGGAAACCGAGCAGTACTTC
V gene: TRBV7-2; J gene: TRBJ2-1; D gene: TRBD2; clone size: .; CDR3 protein: CASSLLLAGGHNEQFF; CDR3 DNA: TGTGCCAGCAGCTTATTACTAGCGGGAGGGCACAATGAGCAGTTCTTC
V gene: TRBV19; J gene: TRBJ2-7; D gene: TRBD2; clone size: .; CDR3 protein: CASTSGTSGPYEQYF; CDR3 DNA: TGTGCCAGTACCTCCGGGACTAGCGGACCCTACGAGCAGTACTTC
V gene: TRBV5-5; J gene: TRBJ2-2; D gene: .; clone size: .; CDR3 protein: CASSLPGELFF; CDR3 DNA: TGTGCCAGCAGCCTCCCCGGGGAGCTGTTTTTT
V gene: TRBV18; J gene: TRBJ2-7; D gene: .; clone size: .; CDR3 protein: CASSPGTNYEQYF; CDR3 DNA: TGTGCCAGCTCACCAGGGACAAACTACGAGCAGTACTTC
V gene: TRBV7-8; J gene: TRBJ1-5; D gene: .; clone size: .; CDR3 protein: CASSRTGTNQPQHF; CDR3 DNA: TGTGCCAGCAGCCGAACAGGGACCAATCAGCCCCAGCATTTT
V gene: TRBV5-4; J gene: TRBJ2-3; D gene: TRBD2; clone size: .; CDR3 protein: CASSHLTSGNADTQYF; CDR3 DNA: TGTGCCAGCAGCCATCTCACTAGCGGGAATGCAGATACGCAGTATTTT
V gene: TRBV6-5; J gene: TRBJ2-1; D gene: TRBD2; clone size: few; CDR3 protein: CASSYRGGRGNEQFF; CDR3 DNA: TGTGCCAGCAGTTACCGTGGCGGGAGGGGGAATGAGCAGTTCTTC
V gene: TRBV28; J gene: TRBJ2-7; D gene: .; clone size: once; CDR3 protein: CASSGVSVYEQYF; CDR3 DNA: TGTGCCAGCAGTGGCGTTAGCGTCTACGAGCAGTACTTC
V gene: TRBV2; J gene: TRBJ1-3; D gene: .; clone size: .; CDR3 protein: CASMGFEGASGNTIYF; CDR3 DNA: TGTGCCAGCATGGGATTTGAGGGCGCCTCTGGAAACACCATATATTTT
V gene: TRBV6-1; J gene: TRBJ2-7; D gene: TRBD2; clone size: .; CDR3 protein: CASSDRTSGSNEQYF; CDR3 DNA: TGTGCCAGCAGTGATAGGACTAGCGGGAGCAACGAGCAGTACTTC
V gene: TRBV24-1; J gene: TRBJ2-1; D gene: TRBD2; clone size: .; CDR3 protein: CATSGLAGGRDEQFF; CDR3 DNA: TGTGCCACCAGTGGACTAGCGGGAGGGAGAGATGAGCAGTTCTTC
V gene: TRBV24-1; J gene: TRBJ2-2; D gene: .; clone size: .; CDR3 protein: CATSDLPPPQGGELFF; CDR3 DNA: TGTGCCACCAGTGATTTGCCCCCCCCACAGGGCGGGGAGCTGTTTTTT
V gene: TRBV10-3; J gene: TRBJ2-1; D gene: TRBD2; clone size: once; CDR3 protein: CAISTGTTRIEQFF; CDR3 DNA: TGTGCCATCAGCACCGGGACTACGAGGATTGAGCAGTTCTTC
V gene: TRBV5-4; J gene: TRBJ2-2; D gene: .; clone size: once; CDR3 protein: CASSSGRVTNTGELFF; CDR3 DNA: TGTGCCAGCAGCTCGGGCAGGGTTACGAACACCGGGGAGCTGTTTTTT
V gene: TRBV5-3; J gene: TRBJ2-1; D gene: .; clone size: few; CDR3 protein: CARSFDEQFF; CDR3 DNA: TGTGCCAGAAGCTTCGATGAGCAGTTCTTC
V gene: TRBV3-1/TRBV3-2; J gene: TRBJ2-1; D gene: .; clone size: .; CDR3 protein: CASSRNRYNEQFF; CDR3 DNA: TGTGCCAGCAGCCGGAACAGATACAATGAGCAGTTCTTC
V gene: TRBV5-1; J gene: TRBJ1-1; D gene: TRBD1; clone size: .; CDR3 protein: CASSQDRLGTEAFF; CDR3 DNA: TGCGCCAGCAGCCAGGACAGGTTAGGAACTGAAGCTTTCTTT
V gene: TRBV6-5; J gene: TRBJ2-2; D gene: .; clone size: .; CDR3 protein: CASRGQTKGGELFF; CDR3 DNA: TGTGCCAGCAGAGGACAGACTAAAGGCGGGGAGCTGTTTTTT
V gene: TRBV5-1; J gene: TRBJ2-2; D gene: TRBD1; clone size: .; CDR3 protein: CASSSRQGAAGELFF; CDR3 DNA: TGCGCCAGCAGCTCCCGACAGGGGGCTGCCGGGGAGCTGTTTTTT
V gene: TRBV15; J gene: TRBJ2-7; D gene: .; clone size: .; CDR3 protein: CATSRGLASSSYEQYF; CDR3 DNA: TGTGCCACCAGCAGAGGTCTAGCGTCTAGCAGCTACGAGCAGTACTTC
V gene: TRBV13; J gene: TRBJ2-7; D gene: .; clone size: .; CDR3 protein: CASSLNPGSEQYF; CDR3 DNA: TGTGCCAGCAGCTTGAACCCGGGGAGCGAGCAGTACTTC
V gene: TRBV5-1; J gene: TRBJ1-6; D gene: .; clone size: .; CDR3 protein: CASSPQLAGAGNSPLHF; CDR3 DNA: TGCGCCAGCAGCCCCCAGTTAGCGGGGGCGGGCAATTCACCCCTCCACTTT
V gene: TRBV19; J gene: TRBJ2-2; D gene: TRBD1; clone size: .; CDR3 protein: CATRDRVDTGELFF; CDR3 DNA: TGTGCCACCAGGGACAGGGTTGACACCGGGGAGCTGTTTTTT
V gene: TRBV5-1; J gene: TRBJ2-1; D gene: TRBD1; clone size: .; CDR3 protein: CASSLVAQGGYNEQFF; CDR3 DNA: TGCGCCAGCAGCTTGGTGGCACAGGGGGGCTACAATGAGCAGTTCTTC
V gene: TRBV18; J gene: TRBJ2-7; D gene: TRBD2; clone size: .; CDR3 protein: CASSPGLADYEQYF; CDR3 DNA: TGTGCCAGCTCGCCGGGACTAGCGGATTACGAGCAGTACTTC
V gene: TRBV6-5; J gene: TRBJ2-2; D gene: .; clone size: .; CDR3 protein: CASSYSERVDTGELFF; CDR3 DNA: TGTGCCAGCAGTTACTCGGAGAGGGTAGACACCGGGGAGCTGTTTTTT